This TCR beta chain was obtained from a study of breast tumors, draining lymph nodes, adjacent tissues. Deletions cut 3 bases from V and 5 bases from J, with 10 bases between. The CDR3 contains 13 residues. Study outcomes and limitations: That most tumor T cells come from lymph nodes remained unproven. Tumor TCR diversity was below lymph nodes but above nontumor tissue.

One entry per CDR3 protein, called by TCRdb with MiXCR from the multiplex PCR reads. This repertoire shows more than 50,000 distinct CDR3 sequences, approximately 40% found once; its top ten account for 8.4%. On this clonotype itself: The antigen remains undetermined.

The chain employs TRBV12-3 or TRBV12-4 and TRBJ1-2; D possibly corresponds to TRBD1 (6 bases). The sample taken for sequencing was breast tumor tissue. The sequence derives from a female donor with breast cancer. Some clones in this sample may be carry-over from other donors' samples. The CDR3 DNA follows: TGTGCCAGCAGTTTGGGGGCAGGATATGGCTACACCTTC. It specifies CASSLGAGYGYTF.